The sequence of this TCR beta chain was determined in a study of blood T cell repertoires in COVID-19. For the study at large: PBMCs, B-cell-depleted T cells, or T cells provided the cDNA or gDNA that made up the material.

Authors' processing steps: From reference gene primer amplification, estimates of nucleated cell counts were derived. Clones were sequenced by immunoSEQ multiplex PCR, and TCRdb holds only the in-frame ones, with some missing. V and J calls and clone size are those listed in that table; D and trimming were worked out from the DNA. Of over 75,000 clones in the sample, about 79% were seen once. Germline V gene lookup returns CDR1 LGHNA and CDR2 YNFKEQ. With V trimmed by 3 bases and J by 5 bases, 8 bases remained unmatched. CDR3 size: 15 residues. The J gene is TRBJ2-7, the V gene TRBV4-2; the match to TRBD1 covers 9 bases. This TCR was sampled from a woman in her forties or fifties with acute or convalescent COVID-19. Sequenced material: peripheral blood. The CDR3 DNA reads as TGTGCCAGCAGCCAGCCTGGGACAGGGTATAACGAGCAGTACTTC. This gives the protein CASSQPGTGYNEQYF.